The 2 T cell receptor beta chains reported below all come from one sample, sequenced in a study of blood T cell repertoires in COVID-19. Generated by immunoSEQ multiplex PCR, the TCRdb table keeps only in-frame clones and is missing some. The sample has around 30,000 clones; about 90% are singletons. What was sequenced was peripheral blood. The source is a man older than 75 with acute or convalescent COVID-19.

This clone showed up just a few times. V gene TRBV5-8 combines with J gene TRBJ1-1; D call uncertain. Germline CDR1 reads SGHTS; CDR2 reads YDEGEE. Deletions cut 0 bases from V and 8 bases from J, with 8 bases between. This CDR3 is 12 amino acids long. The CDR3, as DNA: TGTGCCAGCAGCTTGGTGGCGGCAGAAGCTTTCTTT. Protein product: CASSLVAAEAFF.

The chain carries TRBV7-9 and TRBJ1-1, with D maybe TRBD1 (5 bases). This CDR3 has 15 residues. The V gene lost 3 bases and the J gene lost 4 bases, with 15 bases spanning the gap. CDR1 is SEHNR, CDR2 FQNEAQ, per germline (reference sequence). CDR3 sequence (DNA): TGTGCCAGCAGCTTGTCGGGGGGGAGAGGCACTGAAGCTTTCTTT. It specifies CASSLSGGRGTEAFF.